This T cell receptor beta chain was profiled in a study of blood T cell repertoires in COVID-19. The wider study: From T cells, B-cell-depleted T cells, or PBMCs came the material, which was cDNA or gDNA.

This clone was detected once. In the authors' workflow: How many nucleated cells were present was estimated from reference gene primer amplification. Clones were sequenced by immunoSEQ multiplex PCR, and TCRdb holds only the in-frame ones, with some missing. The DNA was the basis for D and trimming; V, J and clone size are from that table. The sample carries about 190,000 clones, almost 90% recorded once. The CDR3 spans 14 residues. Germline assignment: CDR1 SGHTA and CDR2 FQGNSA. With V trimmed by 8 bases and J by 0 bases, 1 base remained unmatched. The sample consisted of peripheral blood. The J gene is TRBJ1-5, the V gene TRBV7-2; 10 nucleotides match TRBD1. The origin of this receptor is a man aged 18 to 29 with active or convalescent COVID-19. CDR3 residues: CASGDRGSNQPQHF. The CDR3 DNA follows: TGTGCCAGCGGGGACAGGGGTAGCAATCAGCCCCAGCATTTT.